This T cell receptor (beta chain) was observed in a study of T cell responses to AZD1222 COVID-19 vaccine. Of note for this clone: Its antigen is unidentified.

TCRdb's copy holds only in-frame clones and misses some; the assay was immunoSEQ multiplex PCR. This sample has 250,000 or so clones, with about 92% found just once. This CDR3 is built from 14 residues. Between the trimmed V and J ends, which lost 3 bases and 5 bases, there was a span of 13 bases. Germline loops: CDR1 KGHSH, CDR2 LQKENI. Study outcomes and limitations: Recipients of two AZD1222 doses showed rising Spike-specific TCR breadth and depth. The study reported that nearly half of spike-specific TCRs target unmutated variant regions. Across spike, vaccine-associated CD4 TCRs were found, dominant at 160-218 and 743-854.

J is TRBJ2-5 and V is TRBV18; D possibly corresponds to TRBD1 (5 bases). This sample comprised peripheral blood, obtained on day 0 of AZD1222 vaccination. The receptor's source is an adult in good health. CDR3 amino acids: CASSPGGRQETQYF. The CDR3 region has the DNA TGTGCCAGCTCACCTGGTGGCAGACAGGAGACCCAGTACTTC.